This TCR beta chain appears in the sequencing data of a study of blood T cell repertoires in COVID-19. Across the whole study: The United States, Italy and Spain were the sources of the acute and convalescent COVID-19 samples. PBMCs, B-cell-depleted T cells, or T cells provided the cDNA or gDNA that made up the material.

Only in-frame clones appear in the TCRdb table, and some are missing; sequencing was by immunoSEQ multiplex PCR. The sample shows fewer than 150,000 clones, around 87% of them seen only once. In germline, CDR1 is SNHLY, CDR2 FYNNEI. This CDR3 spans 14 amino acids. Trimming removed 7 bases at V and 2 bases at J, with 14 bases between. Material for sequencing was peripheral blood. The clonotype originates from a woman aged 45-65 years who had recovered from COVID-19. The chain employs TRBV2 and TRBJ1-1, with a weak D call TRBD1 (6 bases). CDR3 sequence reads: CASILGHLNTEAFF. The CDR3, as DNA: TGTGCCAGCATATTGGGACACCTAAACACTGAAGCTTTCTTT. The full variable domain, its missing parts supplied by reference TRBV2 and TRBJ1-1, is EPEVTQTPSHQVTQMGQEVILRCVPISNHLYFYWYRQILGQKVEFLVSFYNNEISEKSEIFDDQFSVERPDGSNFTLKIRSTKLEDSAMYFCASILGHLNTEAFFGQGTRLTVV.